Below, 10 T cell receptor beta chains from the same sample are listed, as sequenced in a study of a mutant IDH1 vaccine in newly diagnosed glioma. Repertoires were generated with immunoSEQ multiplex PCR, while TCRdb's copy carries only in-frame clones and drops some. The sample records tens of thousands of clones, over 80% being singletons. Time point here: week 47, end of study. Doses consisted of 300 ug of mutant IDH1 20-mer peptide each, paired with topical imiquimod. No cognate antigen is known for these TCRs. Sequenced material: PBMCs, taken from a glioma patient whose treatment included an IDH1 peptide vaccine. The receptor source for this set is a man under 40 with glioma.

The chain carries TRBV28 and TRBJ1-5; unclear D gene. Germline assignment: CDR1 MDHEN and CDR2 SYDVKM. The V gene lost 3 bases and the J gene lost 4 bases, with 10 bases spanning the gap. CDR3 size: 14 residues. The CDR3 DNA reads TGTGCCAGCAGTTTTGGAGGTTTTAATCAGCCCCAGCATTTT. The encoded protein is CASSFGGFNQPQHF.

This chain links TRBV5-1 with TRBJ2-1, with D possibly being TRBD1 (6 bases). V lost 8 bases and J lost 2, with 17 bases in between. CDR1 is SGHRS and CDR2 is YFSETQ in the germline V gene. There are 15 residues in the CDR3. CDR3 coding DNA: TGCGCCAGTCTAGACAGGCCTGCTACCTACAATGAGCAGTTCTTC. This translates into CASLDRPATYNEQFF.

The chain recombines TRBV10-3 with TRBJ2-1; 14 bases map to TRBD2. Germline loops: CDR1 ENHRY, CDR2 SYGVKD. The length of the CDR3 is 15 residues. Trimming at V came to 4 bases and at J to 4 bases, leaving 0 bases not matched to a gene. The CDR3 DNA sequence: TGTGCCATCAGTGGGACTAGCGGGGGGTACAATGAGCAGTTCTTC. Its translation: CAISGTSGGYNEQFF.

This chain links TRBV7-6 with TRBJ1-4; 7 bases map to TRBD1. The length of the CDR3 is 14 residues. V trimming: 4 bases; J trimming: 4 bases; junction bases outside the gene matches: 3. Germline V gene data show CDR1 as SGHVS and CDR2 as FNYEAQ. The CDR3 DNA is TGTGCCAGCAGCTCCGGGACAGTTAATGAAAAACTGTTTTTT. Protein product: CASSSGTVNEKLFF. The variable domain in full, with the rest retrieved from reference TRBV7-6 and TRBJ1-4, is GAGVSQSPRYKVTKRGQDVALRCDPISGHVSLYWYRQALGQGPEFLTYFNYEAQQDKSGLPNDRFSAERPEGSISTLTIQRTEQRDSAMYRCASSSGTVNEKLFFGSGTQLSVL.

This clone was detected only a few times. The chain couples TRBV27 to TRBJ1-1; D is perhaps TRBD1 (5 bases). V was cut by 3 bases and J by 3 bases, with 8 bases left in between. The CDR3 runs to 13 residues. The germline CDR1 and CDR2 sequences are MNHEY and SMNVEV (reference sequence). In nucleotides, the CDR3 is TGTGCCAGCAGTTTCCAGGGAGACACTGAAGCTTTCTTT. Amino acids: CASSFQGDTEAFF.

The V gene is TRBV6-5, the J gene TRBJ2-2; TRBD2 might be the D (6 bases). The V end was cut by 2 bases, the J end by 7 bases, with 17 bases between. The CDR3 has 16 residues. In germline, CDR1 is MNHEY, CDR2 SVGAGI. The CDR3 DNA is TGTGCCAGCAGTTACCCCGATGGGGTAGCGGTCGGGGAGCTGTTTTTT. It specifies CASSYPDGVAVGELFF.

The genes are TRBV5-4 and TRBJ2-3, with D possibly being TRBD1 or TRBD2 (6 bases each). The V gene lost 3 bases and the J gene lost 0 bases, with 17 bases spanning the gap. This CDR3 has 17 residues. CDR1 and CDR2 from the germline V gene are SGHNT and YYREEE (reference sequence). The CDR3 region has the DNA TGTGCCAGCAGCTGGAGGGGGACACCGATCAGCACAGATACGCAGTATTTT. This sequence encodes CASSWRGTPISTDTQYF. The variable domain in full, with the rest retrieved from reference TRBV5-4 and TRBJ2-3, is ETGVTQSPTHLIKTRGQQVTLRCSSQSGHNTVSWYQQALGQGPQFIFQYYREEENGRGNFPPRFSGLQFPNYSSELNVNALELDDSALYLCASSWRGTPISTDTQYFGPGTRLTVL.

CDR3 DNA sequence: TGCAGCGTTCGACAGGGTATGACTGAAGCTTTCTTT. Protein product: CSVRQGMTEAFF. This chain joins TRBV29-1 and TRBJ1-1, with TRBD1 identical over 7 bases. V shed 5 bases and J 5 bases; nucleotides not matched to a gene: 5. Germline CDR1 SQVTM, CDR2 ANQGSEA. The length of the CDR3 is 12 residues.

The chain has TRBV5-1 and TRBJ1-5, with TRBD1 matching 8 bases. J lost 5 bases, V lost 0 bases, and 4 bases had no gene match. The CDR3 spans 15 residues. The germline V gene has CDR1 SGHRS and CDR2 YFSETQ. CDR3 protein: CASSLGDRRDQPQHF. The CDR3 nucleotides read TGCGCCAGCAGCTTGGGGGACAGGCGGGATCAGCCCCAGCATTTT.

The J gene is TRBJ2-1, the V gene TRBV2; D not resolved. The CDR3 contains 12 residues. Trimming shortened V by 8 bases and J by 7 bases, and 12 bases separated the two germline ends. Germline V gene data show CDR1 as SNHLY and CDR2 as FYNNEI. CDR3 amino acids: CASQPQGNEQFF. CDR3 nucleotide sequence: TGTGCCAGCCAACCGCAAGGGAATGAGCAGTTCTTC.